Each of the 5 T cell receptor beta chains below was sequenced from the same sample in a study of T cell responses to AZD1222 COVID-19 vaccine. Assay: immunoSEQ multiplex PCR; the TCRdb copy retains only in-frame clones and omits some. The sample consists of roughly 200,000 clones, around 92% of them appearing once. Here the sequenced sample was peripheral blood, taken on day 0 of AZD1222 vaccination. These TCRs come from an adult in good health.

The genes are TRBV27 and TRBJ1-2; no clear D gene. The CDR3 sequence is 12 residues long. CDR1 and CDR2 (germline): MNHEY, SMNVEV (reference sequence). V was clipped by 2 bases and J by 4 bases, with 5 bases between them. The CDR3 loop reads CASSLKGYGYTF. In DNA form, the CDR3 reads TGTGCCAGCAGTTTAAAGGGCTATGGCTACACCTTC.

This clone was recorded only once. The chain combines TRBV4-1 with TRBJ1-2; unclear D gene. Per germline, CDR1 MGHRA and CDR2 YSYEKL. V lost 0 bases, J lost 6 bases, and 11 bases lay in between. This CDR3 has 14 residues. CDR3 sequence reads: CASSQEVRANGYTF. CDR3 bases: TGCGCCAGCAGCCAAGAAGTTAGGGCTAATGGCTACACCTTC.

The chain uses TRBV18 and TRBJ2-7; D might be TRBD1 (6 bases). The CDR3 sequence is 14 residues long. Trimming shortened V by 5 bases and J by 2 bases, and 13 bases separated the two germline ends. Germline assignment: CDR1 KGHSH and CDR2 LQKENI. CDR3 nucleotide sequence: TGTGCCAGCTCAGACCGGGACACGACCTACGAGCAGTACTTC. It translates to CASSDRDTTYEQYF. The full variable domain, with the rest looked up from reference TRBV18 and TRBJ2-7, is NAGVMQNPRHLVRRRGQEARLRCSPMKGHSHVYWYRQLPEEGLKFMVYLQKENIIDESGMPKERFSAEFPKEGPSILRIQQVVRGDSAAYFCASSDRDTTYEQYFGPGTRLTVT.

This clone was seen only once. J is TRBJ2-7 and V is TRBV6-5; D may correspond to TRBD1 or TRBD2 (5 bases each). Trimming took 2 bases from V and 0 from J, leaving 11 bases between them. The CDR3 is 15 residues long. Germline loops: CDR1 MNHEY, CDR2 SVGAGI. CDR3 DNA sequence: TGTGCCAGCAGTTACCGGGACCGGGGCTCCTACGAGCAGTACTTC. Translation: CASSYRDRGSYEQYF.

The V and J genes are TRBV2 and TRBJ1-5, with no clear D. Trimming took 8 bases from V and 2 from J, leaving 10 bases between them. Germline assignment: CDR1 SNHLY and CDR2 FYNNEI. The length of the CDR3 is 13 residues. The CDR3 region is CASRTGGNQPQHF. The CDR3, as DNA: TGTGCCAGCCGGACGGGAGGCAATCAGCCCCAGCATTTT.